The clone carrying this TCR beta chain was detected only once. The antigen remains undetermined. This sample stems from a study of T cell responses to AZD1222 COVID-19 vaccine. Study-level points and caveats: The donors showed a predominance of white British ancestry and of females, with possible underestimation of clonal diversity. Elevations in Spike-specific TCR breadth and depth followed administration of two AZD1222 doses.

The V and J ends lost 5 bases and 7 bases respectively, with 17 bases between them. The CDR3 totals 15 residues. In germline, CDR1 is SGHTA, CDR2 FQGNSA. Profiling relied on immunoSEQ multiplex PCR, and the TCRdb table lists in-frame clones only, not all of them. The sample includes 190,000 or so clones, more than 70% of them seen just once. The sample was peripheral blood, taken 28 days after the second AZD1222 dose. The chain carries TRBV7-2 and TRBJ1-4; a possible D gene is TRBD1 (6 bases). The TCR sequence derives from an adult who received the AZD1222 COVID-19 vaccine. CDR3 protein: CASSAQGLAGEKLFF. The CDR3 DNA follows: TGTGCCAGCAGCGCCCAGGGGCTAGCGGGTGAAAAACTGTTTTTT. The full variable domain, its missing parts supplied by reference TRBV7-2 and TRBJ1-4, is GAGVSQSPSNKVTEKGKDVELRCDPISGHTALYWYRQSLGQGLEFLIYFQGNSAPDKSGLPSDRFSAERTGGSVSTLTIQRTQQEDSAVYLCASSAQGLAGEKLFFGSGTQLSVL.